Below are 23 T cell receptor beta chains sequenced from a single sample in a study of Ad26.COV2.S vaccination and SARS-CoV-2 variants. Libraries were prepared by immunoSEQ multiplex PCR; TCRdb keeps only in-frame clonotypes and omits some of them. The repertoire holds approximately 400,000 clones, with about 90% as singletons. The sample here was peripheral blood, taken after recovery from COVID-19. The receptors shown here come from a human donor who had recovered from COVID-19.

This clone has only one observation. The rearrangement links TRBV7-2 to TRBJ2-3, with a possible D match to TRBD1 (6 bases). V lost 5 bases and J 1 base, leaving 10 bases between the germline ends. The germline gives CDR1 SGHTA, CDR2 FQGNSA. The CDR3 runs to 14 residues. The CDR3 region has the DNA TGTGCCAGCAGCCCAGGACAGCGCACAGATACGCAGTATTTT. It yields the protein CASSPGQRTDTQYF. Based on the CDR3 plus reference TRBV7-2 and TRBJ2-3, the full variable domain is GAGVSQSPSNKVTEKGKDVELRCDPISGHTALYWYRQSLGQGLEFLIYFQGNSAPDKSGLPSDRFSAERTGGSVSTLTIQRTQQEDSAVYLCASSPGQRTDTQYFGPGTRLTVL.

V is TRBV5-4 and J is TRBJ2-7; D not certain. The germline V and J ends were trimmed by 2 bases and 4 bases, with 7 bases remaining between them. Per germline, CDR1 SGHNT and CDR2 YYREEE (reference sequence). The CDR3 length is 12 residues. CDR3 sequence: CASSFSSYEQYF. The CDR3 region has the DNA TGTGCCAGCAGCTTTAGCAGTTACGAGCAGTACTTC.

The chain combines TRBV6-6 with TRBJ2-1; 7 bases map to TRBD1. The CDR3 consists of 15 residues. V lost 6 bases and J lost 8; bases outside the gene matches: 13. CDR1 MNHNY and CDR2 SVGAGI come from the germline V gene (reference sequence). The CDR3 is CASRKRNRGRDEQFF. The DNA of the CDR3 is TGTGCCAGCAGGAAACGGAACAGGGGCCGGGATGAGCAGTTCTTC.

This sequence joins TRBV5-1 and TRBJ1-2; the D is unclear. This CDR3 contains 14 residues. Germline values: CDR1 SGHRS, CDR2 YFSETQ. V lost 1 base and J 4 bases, leaving 11 bases between the germline ends. The CDR3 spells CASSLSAGGYGYTF. The CDR3 nucleotides read TGCGCCAGCAGCTTGTCGGCGGGAGGCTATGGCTACACCTTC. The full variable domain, rest sourced from reference TRBV5-1 and TRBJ1-2, is KAGVTQTPRYLIKTRGQQVTLSCSPISGHRSVSWYQQTPGQGLQFLFEYFSETQRNKGNFPGRFSGRQFSNSRSEMNVSTLELGDSALYLCASSLSAGGYGYTFGSGTRLTVV.

V gene TRBV4-1 combines with J gene TRBJ1-4; no firm D call. Germline values: CDR1 MGHRA, CDR2 YSYEKL. This CDR3 is 15 amino acids long. V dropped 2 bases and J dropped 0 bases, with 7 bases sitting between them. The CDR3 region has the DNA TGCGCCAGCAGCCAATTCCACACAACTAATGAAAAACTGTTTTTT. This encodes CASSQFHTTNEKLFF.

With respect to this clone: The sample contains more than one DNA sequence encoding this CDR3. The chain carries TRBV5-1 and TRBJ1-1; unclear D gene. Germline CDR1 is SGHRS and CDR2 is YFSETQ. Deletions cut 4 bases from V and 1 base from J, with 11 bases between. The CDR3 is 14 amino acids. Here the CDR3 reads CASSPGTGNTEAFF. CDR3 DNA: TGCGCCAGCAGCCCCGGCACGGGGAACACTGAAGCTTTCTTT. Drawing the rest from reference TRBV5-1 and TRBJ1-1, the complete variable domain is KAGVTQTPRYLIKTRGQQVTLSCSPISGHRSVSWYQQTPGQGLQFLFEYFSETQRNKGNFPGRFSGRQFSNSRSEMNVSTLELGDSALYLCASSPGTGNTEAFFGQGTRLTVV.

This chain links TRBV7-9 with TRBJ1-1; D possibly corresponds to TRBD1 (5 bases). Trimming took 5 bases from V and 3 from J, leaving 16 bases between them. Germline CDR1 reads SEHNR; CDR2 reads FQNEAQ (reference sequence). The length of the CDR3 is 15 residues. Here the CDR3 DNA reads TGTGCCAGCAGCCCTTGGACAAGTGGGGACACTGAAGCTTTCTTT. Its protein product is CASSPWTSGDTEAFF.

The V and J genes are TRBV27 and TRBJ1-1; D is unclear. Germline V gives CDR1 MNHEY, CDR2 SMNVEV (reference sequence). Trimming removed 6 bases at V and 0 bases at J, with 14 bases between. CDR3 length equals 15 residues. DNA for the CDR3: TGTGCCAGCAGAAACCTAGGGTTAATGAACACTGAAGCTTTCTTT. It encodes CASRNLGLMNTEAFF.

The chain combines TRBV6-5 with TRBJ2-3; D gene unclear. Germline V gene data show CDR1 as MNHEY and CDR2 as SVGAGI. V lost 2 bases and J lost 4, with 7 bases in between. This CDR3 comprises 13 residues. CDR3 protein: CASSYVAADTQYF. CDR3 in DNA: TGTGCCAGCAGTTACGTCGCCGCAGATACGCAGTATTTT.

The rearrangement uses TRBV5-5 and TRBJ1-2, with TRBD1 as a possible D gene (6 bases). V was clipped by 4 bases and J by 4 bases, with 17 bases between them. Germline CDR1 and CDR2: SGHKS and YYEKEE (reference sequence). The CDR3 has 15 amino acids. CDR3 loop: CASSRGRLDVYGYTF. CDR3 DNA: TGTGCCAGCAGCCGGGGGCGTTTGGACGTCTATGGCTACACCTTC.

The chain has TRBV5-1 and TRBJ2-7; 7 bases match TRBD1. Trimming cost V 4 bases and J 3 bases; bases outside gene matches: 10. The germline CDR1 and CDR2 sequences are SGHRS and YFSETQ. The length of the CDR3 is 15 residues. CDR3: CASSLRQGVVYEQYF. The CDR3 DNA sequence: TGCGCCAGCAGCCTGCGACAGGGAGTTGTCTACGAGCAGTACTTC.

This clone was recorded once. The chain is built from TRBV7-9 and TRBJ2-3; D remains unclear. Germline V gives CDR1 SEHNR, CDR2 FQNEAQ (reference sequence). CDR3 length: 15 amino acids. V lost 5 bases to trimming and J lost 9 bases, with 21 bases between them. The CDR3 spells CASSPPPRIGQTQYF. The CDR3 region has the DNA TGTGCCAGCAGCCCCCCCCCGCGGATCGGTCAGACGCAGTATTTT.

To note about this clone: A junction end diverges from the germline sequence, so it may reflect a read error. The chain uses TRBV2 and TRBJ1-2; 7 positions match TRBD1. The CDR3 loop spans 14 amino acids. Germline lookup yields CDR1 SNHLY and CDR2 FYNNEI. The CDR3 sequence is CASMTRRDSLYLAF. The CDR3 bases are TGTGCCAGCATGACCCGCCGGGACAGCCTTTATTTGGCCTTC.

The CDR3 DNA reads TGTGCCAGCAGTTACTTCGACTCGGGTGGCTCACCCCTCCACTTT. Residues: CASSYFDSGGSPLHF. The chain combines TRBV6-5 with TRBJ1-6, with no clear D. This CDR3 has 15 amino acids. Deletions cut 1 base from V and 10 bases from J, with 14 bases between. The germline V gene has CDR1 MNHEY and CDR2 SVGAGI.

This chain connects TRBV29-1 to TRBJ1-2, with a weak D call TRBD1 (5 bases). The germline V gene encodes CDR1 SQVTM and CDR2 ANQGSEA. With 2 bases removed from V and 7 bases from J, the gap between germline ends came to 11 bases. The CDR3 runs to 12 residues. The CDR3 bases are TGCAGCGTTGAAACCAGGGCTTCTGGCTACACCTTC. This codes for CSVETRASGYTF.

The rearrangement links TRBV6-5 to TRBJ1-4; D gene unclear. Germline V gene data show CDR1 as MNHEY and CDR2 as SVGAGI. The V gene lost 0 bases and the J gene lost 6 bases, with 14 bases spanning the gap. The CDR3 consists of 16 residues. The CDR3 spells CASSYSLKTADEKLFF. CDR3 nucleotide sequence: TGTGCCAGCAGTTACTCGTTAAAGACTGCGGATGAAAAACTGTTTTTT.

The chain carries TRBV6-6 and TRBJ1-1; TRBD1 matches 9 bases. The CDR3 runs 16 residues. V gave up 7 bases and J gave up 4 bases; unmatched junction bases: 13. CDR1 MNHNY and CDR2 SVGAGI come from the germline V gene (reference sequence). The CDR3, as DNA: TGTGCCAGCAATTCCCCCGGGACAGGGTATAGCACTGAAGCTTTCTTT. Amino acids: CASNSPGTGYSTEAFF.

The chain uses TRBV7-2 and TRBJ2-7; 8 bases agree with TRBD2. In germline, CDR1 is SGHTA, CDR2 FQGNSA. The CDR3 contains 15 residues. The ends lost 0 bases at V and 0 bases at J; junction bases unmatched: 1. CDR3 in amino acids: CASSLASGVSYEQYF. The CDR3 DNA reads TGTGCCAGCAGCTTAGCTAGCGGGGTCTCCTACGAGCAGTACTTC. The variable domain in full, completed from reference TRBV7-2 and TRBJ2-7, reads GAGVSQSPSNKVTEKGKDVELRCDPISGHTALYWYRQSLGQGLEFLIYFQGNSAPDKSGLPSDRFSAERTGGSVSTLTIQRTQQEDSAVYLCASSLASGVSYEQYFGPGTRLTVT.

The chain has TRBV15 and TRBJ1-4, with 7 bases matching TRBD1. V was clipped by 9 bases and J by 5 bases; unmatched bases: 3. Looked up from germline, CDR1 is LNHNV and CDR2 is YYDKDF (reference sequence). This CDR3 region has 12 residues. The CDR3 sequence: CATGQRNEKLFF. The CDR3 DNA reads TGTGCCACGGGACAGAGAAATGAAAAACTGTTTTTT.

V and J are TRBV5-5 and TRBJ2-5, with D unclear. Germline assignment: CDR1 SGHKS and CDR2 YYEKEE (reference sequence). V lost 0 bases and J 3 bases, leaving 6 bases between the germline ends. This CDR3 spans 13 amino acids. The CDR3 protein is CASSLGSKETQYF. In nucleotides, the CDR3 is TGTGCCAGCAGCTTGGGGAGTAAAGAGACCCAGTACTTC.

The V call is TRBV7-6, the J call TRBJ1-1; D may be TRBD1 (5 bases). Germline CDR1 is SGHVS and CDR2 is FNYEAQ. The CDR3 has 14 residues. V was pared by 1 base and J by 9 bases, with 15 bases between. The CDR3 reads CASSLGPEGTQAFF. CDR3 sequence (DNA): TGTGCCAGCAGCTTAGGACCAGAGGGGACCCAAGCTTTCTTT.

The chain recombines TRBV3-1 (or the pseudogene TRBV3-2) with TRBJ1-4; D is perhaps TRBD1 (6 bases). This CDR3 has 17 residues. The germline gives CDR1 LGHDT, CDR2 YNNKEL (reference sequence). The ends were cut back, 6 bases at V and 0 bases at J, with 17 bases in the middle. CDR3 coding DNA: TGTGCCAGCAGTCGACGACAGGCTAGCGCAACTAATGAAAAACTGTTTTTT. Residues: CASSRRQASATNEKLFF.

The chain uses TRBV4-1 and TRBJ1-1; D uncertain. Trimming removed 1 base from V and 5 bases from J, with 8 bases in between. Germline-derived CDR1 and CDR2 are MGHRA and YSYEKL. This CDR3 contains 13 residues. The CDR3 protein is CASSQAFGTEAFF. Written as DNA, the CDR3 is TGCGCCAGCAGCCAAGCTTTTGGGACTGAAGCTTTCTTT.